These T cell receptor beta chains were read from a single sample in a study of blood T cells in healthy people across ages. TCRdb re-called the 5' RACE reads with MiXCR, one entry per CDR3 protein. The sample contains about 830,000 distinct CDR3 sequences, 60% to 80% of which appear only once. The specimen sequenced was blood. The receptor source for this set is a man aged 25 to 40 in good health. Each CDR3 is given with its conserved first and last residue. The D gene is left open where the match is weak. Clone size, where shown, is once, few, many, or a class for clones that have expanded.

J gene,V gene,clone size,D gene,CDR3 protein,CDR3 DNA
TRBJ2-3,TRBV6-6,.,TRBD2,CAGREGSTQYF,TGTGCCGGCAGGGAGGGTTCCACGCAGTATTTT
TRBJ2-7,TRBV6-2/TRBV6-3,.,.,CASSYRSMGGLYEQYF,TGTGCCAGCAGTTACAGGTCGATGGGGGGCCTGTACGAGCAGTACTTC
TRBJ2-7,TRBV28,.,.,CASSFLDYSYEQYF,TGTGCCAGCAGTTTCTTGGACTATTCCTACGAGCAGTACTTC
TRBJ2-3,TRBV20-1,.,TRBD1,CSANHRGTDTQYF,TGCAGTGCGAACCACAGGGGAACAGATACGCAGTATTTT
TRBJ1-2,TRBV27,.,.,CASSLSGERSSRYTF,TGTGCCAGCAGTTTATCGGGGGAACGGAGTAGTCGCTACACCTTC
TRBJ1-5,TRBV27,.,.,CAYPLWGRVTNQPQHF,TGTGCCTACCCCCTTTGGGGCAGGGTCACTAATCAGCCCCAGCATTTT
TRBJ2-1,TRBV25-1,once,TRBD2,CASSSGGAVGEQFF,TGTGCCAGCAGCAGCGGGGGGGCCGTGGGTGAGCAGTTCTTC
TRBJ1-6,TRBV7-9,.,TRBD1,CASSPVQGKSPLHF,TGTGCCAGCAGCCCGGTACAGGGGAAATCACCCCTCCACTTT
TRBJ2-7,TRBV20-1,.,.,CSAHSDRSYEQYF,TGCAGTGCTCACTCGGACAGATCCTACGAGCAGTACTTC
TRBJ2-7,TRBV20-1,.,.,CSARNRDGSYEQYF,TGCAGTGCGAGGAACCGGGATGGATCCTACGAGCAGTACTTC
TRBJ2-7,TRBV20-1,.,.,CSAIPETVSYEQYF,TGCAGTGCCATCCCCGAGACAGTATCCTACGAGCAGTACTTC
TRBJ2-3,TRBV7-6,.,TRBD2,CASSLTAGGVTDTQYF,TGTGCCAGCAGCTTAACAGCGGGGGGAGTCACAGATACGCAGTATTTT
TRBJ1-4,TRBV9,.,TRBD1,CASSVRDRDNEKLFF,TGTGCCAGCAGCGTAAGGGACAGAGATAATGAAAAACTGTTTTTT
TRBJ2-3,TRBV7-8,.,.,CASSLVRPTDTQYF,TGTGCCAGCAGCTTAGTTAGGCCCACAGATACGCAGTATTTT
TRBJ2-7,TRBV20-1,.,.,CSARERQMGEQYF,TGCAGTGCTAGAGAGAGGCAAATGGGCGAGCAGTACTTC
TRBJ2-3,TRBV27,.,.,CASSRDETGFTDTQYF,TGTGCCAGCAGCCGCGACGAAACAGGGTTCACAGATACGCAGTATTTT
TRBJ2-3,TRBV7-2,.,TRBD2,CASSLRDYLTDTQYF,TGTGCCAGCAGCCTCCGGGACTACCTCACAGATACGCAGTATTTT
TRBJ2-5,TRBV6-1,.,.,CASSEFDRDNLYYNEQYF,TGTGCCAGCAGTGAATTCGACCGGGACAATCTCTACTACAATGAGCAGTACTTC
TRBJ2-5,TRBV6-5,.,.,CASSYNVGQLSEQYF,TGTGCCAGCAGTTATAACGTAGGACAGCTTTCAGAGCAGTACTTC
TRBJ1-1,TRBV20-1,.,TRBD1,CSADRVLELNTEAFF,TGCAGTGCGGACAGGGTACTCGAATTGAACACTGAAGCTTTCTTT
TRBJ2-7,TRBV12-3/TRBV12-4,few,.,CASTPTESYEQYF,TGTGCCAGCACCCCGACAGAGTCTTACGAGCAGTACTTC
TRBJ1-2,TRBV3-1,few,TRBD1,CASSRGTGPDYTF,TGTGCCAGCAGCCGTGGGACAGGACCCGATTACACCTTC
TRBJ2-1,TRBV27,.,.,CASSLRWLSSSYNEQFF,TGTGCCAGCAGTTTAAGGTGGCTGTCGAGCTCCTACAATGAGCAGTTCTTC
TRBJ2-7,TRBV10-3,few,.,CAISESTGPSSYEQYF,TGTGCCATCAGTGAGTCAACAGGGCCGAGCTCCTACGAGCAGTACTTC
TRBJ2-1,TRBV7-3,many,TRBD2,CASRSSGGSYNEQFF,TGTGCCAGCAGATCGAGCGGGGGTTCATACAATGAGCAGTTCTTC
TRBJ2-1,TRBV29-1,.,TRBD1,CSDYRGQVEQFF,TGCAGCGACTACAGGGGGCAGGTTGAGCAGTTCTTC
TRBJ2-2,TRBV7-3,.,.,CASRERAGELFF,TGTGCCAGCAGGGAGAGGGCCGGGGAGCTGTTTTTT
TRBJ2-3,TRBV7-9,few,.,CASSFQGTDTQYF,TGTGCCAGCAGTTTTCAAGGCACAGATACGCAGTATTTT
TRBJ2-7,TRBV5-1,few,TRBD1,CASSFSGTGEREQYF,TGCGCCAGCAGCTTCTCCGGGACAGGGGAGCGGGAGCAGTACTTC
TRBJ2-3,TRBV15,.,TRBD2,CATSSELAGGLSTDTQYF,TGTGCCACCAGCAGCGAACTAGCGGGGGGGCTTAGCACAGATACGCAGTATTTT
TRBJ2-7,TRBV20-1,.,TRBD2,CSARRGGFPVEYEQYF,TGCAGTGCTAGGCGGGGGGGATTCCCGGTCGAATACGAGCAGTACTTC
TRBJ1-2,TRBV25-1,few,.,CASSEDGLYYGYTF,TGTGCCAGCAGTGAAGACGGCCTGTACTATGGCTACACCTTC
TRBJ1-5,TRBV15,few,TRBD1,CATSDRGNQPQHF,TGTGCCACCAGCGACAGGGGCAATCAGCCCCAGCATTTT
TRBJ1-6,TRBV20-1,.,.,CSANREFDSPLHF,TGCAGTGCTAACAGGGAATTTGATTCACCCCTCCACTTT
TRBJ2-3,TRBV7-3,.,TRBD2,CASSLRGDRTDTQYF,TGTGCCAGCAGCCTACGGGGGGATCGCACAGATACGCAGTATTTT
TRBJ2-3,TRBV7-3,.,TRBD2,CASSLTGGDLDTQYF,TGTGCCAGCAGCTTAACTGGGGGGGATTTAGATACGCAGTATTTT
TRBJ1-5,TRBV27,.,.,CASSPNGESRPQHF,TGTGCCAGCAGTCCGAACGGGGAAAGTCGGCCCCAGCATTTT
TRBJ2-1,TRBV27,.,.,CASNNPSGGRQFF,TGTGCCAGCAACAATCCCAGTGGGGGTAGGCAGTTCTTC
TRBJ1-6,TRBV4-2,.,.,CASSQVQGAYNSPLHF,TGTGCCAGCAGCCAAGTACAGGGAGCCTATAATTCACCCCTCCACTTT
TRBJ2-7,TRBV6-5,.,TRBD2,CASSPGLVDMWGTQYF,TGTGCCAGCAGCCCGGGACTAGTCGACATGTGGGGAACCCAGTACTTC
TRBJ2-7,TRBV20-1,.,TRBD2,CSAVSGVSSYEQYF,TGCAGTGCCGTTAGCGGGGTTAGCTCCTACGAGCAGTACTTC
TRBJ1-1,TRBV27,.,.,CASSLAWSTEAFF,TGTGCCAGCAGCCTAGCCTGGAGCACTGAAGCTTTCTTT